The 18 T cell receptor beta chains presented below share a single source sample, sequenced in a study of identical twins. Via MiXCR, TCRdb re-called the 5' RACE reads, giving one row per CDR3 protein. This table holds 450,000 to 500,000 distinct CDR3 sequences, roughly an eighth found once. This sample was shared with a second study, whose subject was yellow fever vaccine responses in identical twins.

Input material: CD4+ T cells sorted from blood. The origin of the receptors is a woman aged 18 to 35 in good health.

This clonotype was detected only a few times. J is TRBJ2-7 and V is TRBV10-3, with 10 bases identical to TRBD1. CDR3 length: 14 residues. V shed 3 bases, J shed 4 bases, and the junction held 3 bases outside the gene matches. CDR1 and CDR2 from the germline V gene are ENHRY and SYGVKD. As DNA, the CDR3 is TGTGCCATCAGTGAAGACAGGGGGCATTACGAGCAGTACTTC. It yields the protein CAISEDRGHYEQYF.

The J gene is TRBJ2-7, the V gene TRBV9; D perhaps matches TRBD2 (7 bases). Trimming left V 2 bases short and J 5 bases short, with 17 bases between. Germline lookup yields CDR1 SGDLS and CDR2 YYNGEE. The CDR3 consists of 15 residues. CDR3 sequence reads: CASSVGGAPPNEQYF. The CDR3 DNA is TGTGCCAGCAGCGTGGGGGGGGCTCCGCCCAACGAGCAGTACTTC. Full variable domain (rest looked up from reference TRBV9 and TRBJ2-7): DSGVTQTPKHLITATGQRVTLRCSPRSGDLSVYWYQQSLDQGLQFLIQYYNGEERAKGNILERFSAQQFPDLHSELNLSSLELGDSALYFCASSVGGAPPNEQYFGPGTRLTVT.

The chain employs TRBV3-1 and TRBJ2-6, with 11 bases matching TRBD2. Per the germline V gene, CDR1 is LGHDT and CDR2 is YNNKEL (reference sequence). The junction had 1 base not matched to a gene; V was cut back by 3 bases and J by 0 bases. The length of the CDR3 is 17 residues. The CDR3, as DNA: TGTGCCAGCAGCCATAGCGGGGGGGCCTCTGGGGCCAACGTCCTGACTTTC. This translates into CASSHSGGASGANVLTF.

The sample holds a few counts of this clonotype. CDR3 protein: CASSYSGQGSSGANVLTF. In DNA form, the CDR3 reads TGTGCCAGCAGTTACTCGGGCCAGGGATCCTCTGGGGCCAACGTCCTGACTTTC. The chain is built from TRBV6-5 and TRBJ2-6; maybe TRBD1 (5 bases). The CDR3 loop spans 18 amino acids. V dropped 0 bases and J dropped 0 bases, with 12 bases sitting between them. The germline gives CDR1 MNHEY, CDR2 SVGAGI.

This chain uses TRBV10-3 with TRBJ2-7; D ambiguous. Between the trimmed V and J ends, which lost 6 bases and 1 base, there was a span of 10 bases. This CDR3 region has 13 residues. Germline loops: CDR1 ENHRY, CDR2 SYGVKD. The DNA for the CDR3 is TGTGCCATCAGGGAAACAGCTTCCTACGAGCAGTACTTC. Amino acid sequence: CAIRETASYEQYF.

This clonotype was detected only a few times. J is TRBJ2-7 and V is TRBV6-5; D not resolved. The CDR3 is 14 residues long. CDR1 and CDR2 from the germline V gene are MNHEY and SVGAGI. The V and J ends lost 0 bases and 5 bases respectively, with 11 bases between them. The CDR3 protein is CASSYSTQLDEQYF. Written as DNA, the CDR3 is TGTGCCAGCAGTTACTCGACGCAGCTGGACGAGCAGTACTTC.

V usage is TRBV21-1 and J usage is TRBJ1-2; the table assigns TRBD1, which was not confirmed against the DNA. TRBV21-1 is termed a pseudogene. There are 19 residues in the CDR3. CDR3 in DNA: TGTGCCAGCAGCAAAAAAGAGGCCGGGACAGGGGGCTCCATCTATGGCTACACCTTC. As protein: CASSKKEAGTGGSIYGYTF.

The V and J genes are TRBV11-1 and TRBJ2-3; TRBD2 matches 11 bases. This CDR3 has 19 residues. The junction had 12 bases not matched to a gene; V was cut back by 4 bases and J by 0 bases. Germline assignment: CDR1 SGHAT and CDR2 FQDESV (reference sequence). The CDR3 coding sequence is TGTGCCAGCAGCTCGTACACACCGGGACTAGCGGCTAGCACAGATACGCAGTATTTT. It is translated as CASSSYTPGLAASTDTQYF.

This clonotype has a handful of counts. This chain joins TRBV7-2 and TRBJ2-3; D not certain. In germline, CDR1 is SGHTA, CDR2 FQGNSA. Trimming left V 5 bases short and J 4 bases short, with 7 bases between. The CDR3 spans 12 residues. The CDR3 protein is CASSARSDTQYF. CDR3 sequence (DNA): TGTGCCAGCAGCGCTCGTTCAGATACGCAGTATTTT. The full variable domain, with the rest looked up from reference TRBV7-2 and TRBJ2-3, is GAGVSQSPSNKVTEKGKDVELRCDPISGHTALYWYRQSLGQGLEFLIYFQGNSAPDKSGLPSDRFSAERTGGSVSTLTIQRTQQEDSAVYLCASSARSDTQYFGPGTRLTVL.

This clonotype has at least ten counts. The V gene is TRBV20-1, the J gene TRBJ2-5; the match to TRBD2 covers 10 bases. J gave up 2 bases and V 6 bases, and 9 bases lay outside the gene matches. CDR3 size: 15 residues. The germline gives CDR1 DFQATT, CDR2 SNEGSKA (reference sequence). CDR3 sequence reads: CSAHKPGLAQETQYF. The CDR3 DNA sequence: TGCAGTGCCCATAAGCCGGGACTAGCGCAAGAGACCCAGTACTTC.

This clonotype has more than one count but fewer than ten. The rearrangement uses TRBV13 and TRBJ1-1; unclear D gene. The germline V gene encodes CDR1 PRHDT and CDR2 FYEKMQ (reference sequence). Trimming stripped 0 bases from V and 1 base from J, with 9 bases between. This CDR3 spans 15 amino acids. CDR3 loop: CASSLGGFRNTEAFF. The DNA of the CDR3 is TGTGCCAGCAGCTTAGGAGGGTTCCGGAACACTGAAGCTTTCTTT.

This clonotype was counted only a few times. CDR3 bases: TGCAGTGCTAGAGGACTAGCGGGAGGGTCCCAGTACTTC. Its translation is CSARGLAGGSQYF. The chain combines TRBV20-1 with TRBJ2-5, with 14 bases aligning to TRBD2. From germline, CDR1 is DFQATT and CDR2 SNEGSKA (reference sequence). V lost 1 base, J lost 9 bases, and 1 base stayed unmatched. The CDR3 is 13 amino acids.

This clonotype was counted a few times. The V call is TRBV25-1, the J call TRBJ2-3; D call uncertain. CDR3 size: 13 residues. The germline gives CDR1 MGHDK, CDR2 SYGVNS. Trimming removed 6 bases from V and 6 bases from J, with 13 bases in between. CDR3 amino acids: CASRVRADDTQYF. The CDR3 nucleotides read TGTGCCAGCAGAGTACGGGCGGATGATACGCAGTATTTT.

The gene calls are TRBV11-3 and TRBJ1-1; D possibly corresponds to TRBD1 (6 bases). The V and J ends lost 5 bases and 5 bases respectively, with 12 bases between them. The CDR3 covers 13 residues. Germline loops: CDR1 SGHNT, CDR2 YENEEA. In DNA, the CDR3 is TGTGCCAGCAGCCAGCTACAGGGAACTGAAGCTTTCTTT. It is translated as CASSQLQGTEAFF.

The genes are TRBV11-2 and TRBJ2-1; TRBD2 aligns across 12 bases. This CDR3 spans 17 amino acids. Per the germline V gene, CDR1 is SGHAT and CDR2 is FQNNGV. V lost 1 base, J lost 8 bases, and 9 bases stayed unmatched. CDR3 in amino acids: CASSLGASSGRAHEQFF. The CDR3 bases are TGTGCCAGCAGCTTAGGTGCGTCTAGCGGGAGGGCCCATGAGCAGTTCTTC.

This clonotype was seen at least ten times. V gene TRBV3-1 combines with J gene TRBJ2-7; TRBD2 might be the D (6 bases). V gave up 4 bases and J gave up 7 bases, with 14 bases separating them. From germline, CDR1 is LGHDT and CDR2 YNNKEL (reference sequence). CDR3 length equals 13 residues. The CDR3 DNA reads TGTGCCAGCAGCCCCGACCGGCGGGGAGAGCAGTACTTC. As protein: CASSPDRRGEQYF.

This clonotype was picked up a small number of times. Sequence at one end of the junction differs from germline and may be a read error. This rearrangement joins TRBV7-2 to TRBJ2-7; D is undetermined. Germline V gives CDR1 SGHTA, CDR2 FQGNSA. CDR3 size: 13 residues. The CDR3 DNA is TGTGCCAGCAGCTTAACTATGGGCTACGGGCAGTACTTC. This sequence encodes CASSLTMGYGQYF.

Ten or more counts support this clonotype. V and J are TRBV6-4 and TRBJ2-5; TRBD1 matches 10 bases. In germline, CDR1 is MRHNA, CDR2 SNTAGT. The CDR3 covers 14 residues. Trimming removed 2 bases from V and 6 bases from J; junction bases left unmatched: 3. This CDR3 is CASSDVDRGKTQYF. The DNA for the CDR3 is TGTGCCAGCAGTGACGTGGACAGGGGGAAGACCCAGTACTTC.